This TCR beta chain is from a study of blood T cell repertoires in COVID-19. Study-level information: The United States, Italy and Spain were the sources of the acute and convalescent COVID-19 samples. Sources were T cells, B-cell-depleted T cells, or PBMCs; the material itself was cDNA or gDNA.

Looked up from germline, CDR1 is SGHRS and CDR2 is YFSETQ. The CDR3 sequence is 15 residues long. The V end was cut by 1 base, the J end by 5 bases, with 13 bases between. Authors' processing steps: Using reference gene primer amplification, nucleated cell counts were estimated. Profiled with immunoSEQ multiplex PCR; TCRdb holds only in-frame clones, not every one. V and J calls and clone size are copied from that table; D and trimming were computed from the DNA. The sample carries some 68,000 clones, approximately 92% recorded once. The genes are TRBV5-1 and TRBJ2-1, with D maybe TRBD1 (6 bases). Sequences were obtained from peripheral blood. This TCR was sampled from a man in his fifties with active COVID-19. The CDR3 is CASSLSPGVDNEQFF. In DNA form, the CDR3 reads TGCGCCAGCAGCTTGTCGCCAGGGGTAGACAATGAGCAGTTCTTC.